This note documents a single TCR beta chain sequence. This sample stems from a study of T cell changes during pregnancy in multiple sclerosis. TCRdb's table, derived via immunoSEQ multiplex PCR, lists solely in-frame clones and lacks some. Among under 40,000 clones listed, 90% were seen once. Germline V gene lookup returns CDR1 SGDLS and CDR2 YYNGEE. V was cut by 3 bases and J by 3 bases, with 10 bases left in between. This CDR3 is 13 amino acids long. The sequence was collected from a female donor with multiple sclerosis, enrolled in a pregnancy study. V gene TRBV9 combines with J gene TRBJ2-7; D is possibly TRBD2 (5 bases). The sequences come from CD8+ T cells from peripheral blood mononuclear cells, collected before pregnancy. The CDR3 reads CASSARENYEQYF. The CDR3 DNA follows: TGTGCCAGCAGCGCCCGGGAAAACTACGAGCAGTACTTC.